The rows below give T cell receptor beta chains drawn from one sample of a study of blood T cells in healthy people across ages. TCRdb re-derived calls from the 5' RACE reads in MiXCR, one entry per CDR3 protein. The sample yields 980,000 or so distinct CDR3 sequences, approximately 49% seen once. The specimen was blood. The receptors shown here come from a man in his thirties or forties in good health. Each CDR3 is given with its conserved first and last residue. The D gene is left open where the match is weak. A row's size may be missing; if present it is once, few, many or a size class.

abundance	d_gene	j_gene	v_gene	CDR3aa	CDR3nt
NA	NA	TRBJ2-1	TRBV6-4	CASSDSGFSGNEQFF	TGTGCCAGCAGTGACTCGGGTTTCTCCGGGAATGAGCAGTTCTTC
NA	TRBD1	TRBJ2-3	TRBV20-1	CSAKWDRGWDTQYF	TGCAGTGCTAAATGGGACAGGGGTTGGGATACGCAGTATTTT
NA	TRBD1	TRBJ1-4	TRBV5-5	CASSAGQPNEKLFF	TGTGCCAGCAGCGCGGGACAGCCGAATGAAAAACTGTTTTTT
NA	TRBD2	TRBJ2-3	TRBV6-5	CASSLLAGARDTQYF	TGTGCCAGCAGTCTACTAGCGGGGGCGCGAGATACGCAGTATTTT
few	NA	TRBJ2-2	TRBV29-1	CSVEGWSTGELFF	TGCAGCGTTGAGGGCTGGTCCACCGGGGAGCTGTTTTTT
few	NA	TRBJ2-1	TRBV3-1	CASSQETGAREQFF	TGTGCCAGCAGCCAAGAGACGGGGGCAAGGGAGCAGTTCTTC
NA	NA	TRBJ2-7	TRBV9	CASNGDGSYEQYF	TGTGCCAGCAACGGTGACGGCTCCTACGAGCAGTACTTC
NA	NA	TRBJ2-3	TRBV6-2/TRBV6-3	CASSSGPSETQYF	TGTGCCAGCAGTAGCGGGCCATCAGAGACGCAGTATTTT
NA	TRBD2	TRBJ2-1	TRBV29-1	CSIRSGRANEQFF	TGCAGCATTCGGAGCGGGAGGGCCAATGAGCAGTTCTTC
few	NA	TRBJ1-2	TRBV5-1	CASSWGVTGNYGYTF	TGCGCCAGCAGCTGGGGAGTTACAGGGAACTATGGCTACACCTTC
NA	TRBD1	TRBJ2-3	TRBV10-3	CAITGGQGARDTQYF	TGTGCCATCACCGGGGGACAGGGGGCAAGAGATACGCAGTATTTT
NA	TRBD2	TRBJ2-1	TRBV29-1	CSVEEGRAHHSYNEQFF	TGCAGCGTTGAAGAAGGGAGGGCACACCACTCCTACAATGAGCAGTTCTTC
few	TRBD1	TRBJ2-1	TRBV14	CASSGQAYNEQFF	TGTGCCAGCAGCGGACAGGCCTACAATGAGCAGTTCTTC
once	NA	TRBJ2-7	TRBV29-1	CSVEDSTKMAGVGYEQYF	TGCAGCGTTGAAGACTCGACCAAAATGGCAGGGGTTGGCTACGAGCAGTACTTC
NA	TRBD1	TRBJ2-3	TRBV4-1	CASSQVASGTGILHTQYF	TGCGCCAGCAGCCAAGTAGCCTCCGGGACAGGGATTTTACATACGCAGTATTTT
few	NA	TRBJ2-1	TRBV12-3/TRBV12-4	CASKSAPLYEQFF	TGTGCCAGCAAATCCGCCCCTCTCTATGAGCAGTTCTTC
NA	NA	TRBJ1-1	TRBV12-3/TRBV12-4	CASSPGGTQSTEAFF	TGTGCCAGCAGTCCCGGCGGGACACAGAGCACTGAAGCTTTCTTT
few	NA	TRBJ2-1	TRBV3-1	CASSLQGLHEQFF	TGTGCCAGCAGCCTGCAAGGGCTACATGAGCAGTTCTTC
NA	NA	TRBJ1-2	TRBV30	CAWSVTEPSNYGYTF	TGTGCCTGGAGTGTCACAGAGCCCTCCAACTATGGCTACACCTTC
NA	TRBD1	TRBJ2-1	TRBV5-1	CASSLGTGYFGEQFF	TGCGCCAGCAGCTTGGGGACAGGGTATTTTGGTGAGCAGTTCTTC
few	TRBD2	TRBJ2-1	TRBV7-2	CASSLEAGSGQQFF	TGTGCCAGCAGCTTAGAAGCGGGGAGTGGGCAGCAGTTCTTC
NA	TRBD1	TRBJ1-6	TRBV5-1	CASSSDRGVNSPLHF	TGCGCCAGCAGCTCCGACAGGGGGGTAAACTCACCCCTCCACTTT
NA	TRBD2	TRBJ2-1	TRBV28	CASSRTSGVVNEQFF	TGTGCCAGCAGCAGGACTAGCGGGGTCGTGAATGAGCAGTTCTTC
NA	NA	TRBJ2-3	TRBV3-1	CASSNLRVTQYF	TGTGCCAGCAGTAATCTCCGAGTGACGCAGTATTTT
NA	NA	TRBJ2-7	TRBV6-1	CASLETVNSYEQYF	TGTGCCAGCCTCGAGACCGTAAACTCCTACGAGCAGTACTTC
few	NA	TRBJ2-2	TRBV7-2	CASSLVVGSNTGELFF	TGTGCCAGCAGCTTAGTTGTCGGGTCGAACACCGGGGAGCTGTTTTTT
NA	NA	TRBJ2-5	TRBV10-1	CASSDPGYGETQYF	TGCGCCAGCAGTGATCCCGGCTACGGGGAGACCCAGTACTTC
NA	TRBD2	TRBJ2-5	TRBV2	CASSEEAGVAETQYF	TGTGCCAGCAGTGAAGAAGCGGGGGTCGCAGAGACCCAGTACTTC
NA	NA	TRBJ2-7	TRBV19	CASSIGGGNIYEQYF	TGTGCCAGTAGTATAGGGGGAGGAAACATCTACGAGCAGTACTTC
many	TRBD1	TRBJ2-1	TRBV20-1	CSADRGNEQFF	TGCAGTGCTGACAGGGGTAATGAGCAGTTCTTC
NA	NA	TRBJ2-5	TRBV21-1	CASSNTSGVETQYF	TGTGCCAGCAGCAATACTTCAGGGGTAGAGACCCAGTACTTC
NA	NA	TRBJ2-1	TRBV29-1	CSAGYYNEQFF	TGCAGCGCGGGATACTACAATGAGCAGTTCTTC
NA	TRBD2	TRBJ2-3	TRBV27	CASGGGALADTQYF	TGTGCCAGCGGCGGGGGGGCGCTTGCAGATACGCAGTATTTT
few	NA	TRBJ2-3	TRBV5-1	CASSWGPPTTDTQYF	TGCGCCAGCAGCTGGGGACCGCCAACAACAGATACGCAGTATTTT
NA	NA	TRBJ2-1	TRBV29-1	CSVESEQFF	TGCAGCGTTGAAAGTGAGCAGTTCTTC
few	NA	TRBJ2-1	TRBV28	CASSFKRVTYNEQFF	TGTGCCAGCAGTTTCAAGCGGGTAACCTACAATGAGCAGTTCTTC
few	TRBD2	TRBJ2-7	TRBV12-3/TRBV12-4	CASSSGLVINEQYF	TGTGCCAGCAGCTCCGGACTAGTTATAAACGAGCAGTACTTC
many	NA	TRBJ1-6	TRBV6-5	CASSVGYNSPLHF	TGTGCCAGTAGCGTAGGTTATAATTCACCCCTCCACTTT
NA	TRBD2	TRBJ2-1	TRBV20-1	CSARLRSGGTSYNEQFF	TGCAGTGCTAGATTACGTTCGGGGGGGACCTCCTACAATGAGCAGTTCTTC
NA	NA	TRBJ2-7	TRBV12-3/TRBV12-4	CASSLVLAGPSYEQYF	TGTGCCAGCAGTTTAGTATTGGCAGGACCCTCCTACGAGCAGTACTTC
NA	TRBD2	TRBJ2-5	TRBV5-5	CASSPRLATGETQYF	TGTGCCAGCAGCCCCCGACTAGCGACTGGAGAGACCCAGTACTTC
NA	TRBD2	TRBJ2-1	TRBV20-1	CSARDLAGEGNEQFF	TGCAGTGCTAGAGATTTGGCGGGGGAAGGGAATGAGCAGTTCTTC
NA	NA	TRBJ2-7	TRBV7-9	CASSPNLSCEQYF	TGTGCCAGCAGCCCCAACCTCTCCTGCGAGCAGTACTTC
NA	NA	TRBJ2-3	TRBV7-8	CASSRGARKGPLQYF	TGTGCCAGCAGCCGAGGGGCCAGGAAAGGGCCCCTGCAGTATTTT
NA	TRBD1	TRBJ2-7	TRBV24-1	CATSDFTSGGTYEQYF	TGTGCCACCAGTGATTTTACGTCAGGGGGTACCTACGAGCAGTACTTC
NA	NA	TRBJ2-7	TRBV5-6	CASSARGNPREQYF	TGTGCCAGCAGCGCACGAGGGAATCCTCGAGAGCAGTACTTC
few	TRBD2	TRBJ2-3	TRBV20-1	CSATGWASGLEDTQYF	TGCAGTGCTACCGGTTGGGCTAGCGGTTTGGAAGATACGCAGTATTTT
NA	NA	TRBJ1-2	TRBV12-3/TRBV12-4	CASIKTVRGNTF	TGTGCCAGCATCAAGACAGTCCGGGGCAACACCTTC
NA	NA	TRBJ2-5	TRBV3-1	CASSQDGETEVQETQYF	TGTGCCAGCAGCCAAGATGGAGAGACAGAAGTTCAAGAGACCCAGTACTTC
NA	NA	TRBJ1-5	TRBV20-1	CSANGNSNQPQHF	TGCAGTGCTAATGGTAATAGCAATCAGCCCCAGCATTTT
NA	TRBD2	TRBJ2-3	TRBV20-1	CSARDQRGSDTQYF	TGCAGTGCTAGAGATCAGCGGGGCTCAGATACGCAGTATTTT
NA	NA	TRBJ1-1	TRBV7-2	CASSPFWDPEAFF	TGTGCCAGCAGCCCCTTTTGGGACCCTGAAGCTTTCTTT
NA	NA	TRBJ1-6	TRBV6-6	CASRQTQMGNSPLHF	TGTGCCAGCAGACAAACCCAGATGGGGAATTCACCCCTCCACTTT
NA	NA	TRBJ2-3	TRBV28	CASSPIPEGLGADTQYF	TGTGCCAGCAGTCCCATTCCCGAGGGGCTTGGCGCAGATACGCAGTATTTT
few	NA	TRBJ1-6	TRBV3-1	CASSPMGGDSPLHF	TGTGCCAGCAGCCCGATGGGCGGGGATTCACCCCTCCACTTT
few	TRBD1	TRBJ2-1	TRBV5-1	CASSNGQDGEQFF	TGCGCCAGCAGCAATGGACAGGATGGTGAGCAGTTCTTC
NA	TRBD1	TRBJ1-4	TRBV5-1	CASGNRGPNEKLFF	TGCGCCAGCGGGAACAGGGGGCCGAATGAAAAACTGTTTTTT
NA	NA	TRBJ2-7	TRBV27	CASSSRDSHPYEQYF	TGTGCCAGCAGTTCTCGAGACAGCCACCCCTACGAGCAGTACTTC
NA	NA	TRBJ1-2	TRBV11-3	CASSSGRGRTLGYTF	TGTGCCAGCAGTTCCGGGCGGGGGCGTACGCTCGGCTACACCTTC
NA	TRBD1	TRBJ2-7	TRBV29-1	CSVVFRTGDEQYF	TGCAGCGTTGTATTTAGGACAGGGGACGAGCAGTACTTC